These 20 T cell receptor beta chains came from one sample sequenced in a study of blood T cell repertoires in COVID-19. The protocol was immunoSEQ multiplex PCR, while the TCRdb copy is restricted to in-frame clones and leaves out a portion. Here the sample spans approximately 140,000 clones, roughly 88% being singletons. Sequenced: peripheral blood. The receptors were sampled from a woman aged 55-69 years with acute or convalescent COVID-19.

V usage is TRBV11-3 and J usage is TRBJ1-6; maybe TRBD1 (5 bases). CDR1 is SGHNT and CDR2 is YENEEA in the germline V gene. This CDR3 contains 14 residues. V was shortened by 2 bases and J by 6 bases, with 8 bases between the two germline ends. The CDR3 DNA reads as TGTGCCAGCAGCTTACAGGGCACTAATTCACCCCTCCACTTT. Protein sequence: CASSLQGTNSPLHF.

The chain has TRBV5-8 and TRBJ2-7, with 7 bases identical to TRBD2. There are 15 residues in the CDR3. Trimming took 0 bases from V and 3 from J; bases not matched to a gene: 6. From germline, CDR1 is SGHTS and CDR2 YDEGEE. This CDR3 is CASSLAFGGGYEQYF. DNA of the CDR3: TGTGCCAGCAGCTTGGCCTTTGGGGGGGGCTACGAGCAGTACTTC.

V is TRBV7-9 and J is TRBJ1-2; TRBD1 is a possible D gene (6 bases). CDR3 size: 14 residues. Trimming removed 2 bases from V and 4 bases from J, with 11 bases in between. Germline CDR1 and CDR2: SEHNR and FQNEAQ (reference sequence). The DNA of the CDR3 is TGTGCCAGCAGCTTACAGGGGCGGGTCTATGGCTACACCTTC. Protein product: CASSLQGRVYGYTF.

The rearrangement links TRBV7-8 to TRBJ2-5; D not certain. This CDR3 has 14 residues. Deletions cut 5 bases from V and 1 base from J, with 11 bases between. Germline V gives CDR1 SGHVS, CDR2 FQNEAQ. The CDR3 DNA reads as TGTGCCAGCAGCATAGACACGTCCCAAGAGACCCAGTACTTC. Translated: CASSIDTSQETQYF.

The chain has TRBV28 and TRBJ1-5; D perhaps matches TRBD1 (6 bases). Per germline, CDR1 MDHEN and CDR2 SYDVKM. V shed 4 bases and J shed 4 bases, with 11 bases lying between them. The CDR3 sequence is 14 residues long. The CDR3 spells CASSSIQGNQPQHF. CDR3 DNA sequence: TGTGCCAGCAGTTCAATACAGGGAAATCAGCCCCAGCATTTT.

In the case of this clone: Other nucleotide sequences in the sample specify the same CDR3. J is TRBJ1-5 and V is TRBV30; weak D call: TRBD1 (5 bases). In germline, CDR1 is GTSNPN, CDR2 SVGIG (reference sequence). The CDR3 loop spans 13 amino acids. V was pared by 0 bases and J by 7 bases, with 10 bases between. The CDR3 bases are TGTGCCTGGAGTGTGCAGGGAGGGCAGCCCCAGCATTTT. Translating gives CAWSVQGGQPQHF.

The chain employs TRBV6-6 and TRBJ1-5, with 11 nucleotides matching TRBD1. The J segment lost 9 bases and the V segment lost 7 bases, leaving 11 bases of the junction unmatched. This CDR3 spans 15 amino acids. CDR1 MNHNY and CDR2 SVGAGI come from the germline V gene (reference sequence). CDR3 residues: CASIMDRGPAGPQHF. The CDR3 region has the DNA TGTGCCAGCATTATGGACAGGGGGCCCGCCGGGCCCCAGCATTTT.

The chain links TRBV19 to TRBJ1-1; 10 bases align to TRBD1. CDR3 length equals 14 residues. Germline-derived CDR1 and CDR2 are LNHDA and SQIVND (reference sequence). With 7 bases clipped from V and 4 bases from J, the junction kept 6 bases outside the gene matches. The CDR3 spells CASISTGGFTEAFF. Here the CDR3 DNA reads TGTGCCAGTATCTCGACAGGGGGCTTCACTGAAGCTTTCTTT.

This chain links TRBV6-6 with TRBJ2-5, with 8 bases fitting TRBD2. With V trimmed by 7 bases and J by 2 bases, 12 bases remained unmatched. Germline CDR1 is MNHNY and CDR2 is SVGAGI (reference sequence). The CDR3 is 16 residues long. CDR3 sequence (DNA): TGTGCCAGCACGGGGGTAGCGGGGAGTTTACAAGAGACCCAGTACTTC. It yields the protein CASTGVAGSLQETQYF.

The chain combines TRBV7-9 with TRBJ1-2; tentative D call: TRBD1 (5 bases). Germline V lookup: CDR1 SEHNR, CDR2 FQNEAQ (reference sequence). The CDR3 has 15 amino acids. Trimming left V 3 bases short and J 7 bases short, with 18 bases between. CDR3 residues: CASSFGYRPGGGYTF. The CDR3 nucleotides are TGTGCCAGCAGCTTTGGTTACCGACCCGGGGGTGGCTACACCTTC.

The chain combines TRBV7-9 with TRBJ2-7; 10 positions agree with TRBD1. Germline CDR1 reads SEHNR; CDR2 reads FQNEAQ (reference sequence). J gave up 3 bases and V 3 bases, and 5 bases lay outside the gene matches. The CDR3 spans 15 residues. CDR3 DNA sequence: TGTGCCAGCAGCTTCGTGGGGACAGGGGACTACGAGCAGTACTTC. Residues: CASSFVGTGDYEQYF. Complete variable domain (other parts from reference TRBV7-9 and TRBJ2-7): DTGVSQNPRHKITKRGQNVTFRCDPISEHNRLYWYRQTLGQGPEFLTYFQNEAQLEKSRLLSDRFSAERPKGSFSTLEIQRTEQGDSAMYLCASSFVGTGDYEQYFGPGTRLTVT.

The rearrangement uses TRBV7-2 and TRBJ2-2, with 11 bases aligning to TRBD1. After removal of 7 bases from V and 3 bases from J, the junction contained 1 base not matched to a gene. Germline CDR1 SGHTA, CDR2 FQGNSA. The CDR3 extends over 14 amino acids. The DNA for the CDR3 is TGTGCCAGCAAGGGACAGGGGGACACCGGGGAGCTGTTTTTT. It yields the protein CASKGQGDTGELFF.

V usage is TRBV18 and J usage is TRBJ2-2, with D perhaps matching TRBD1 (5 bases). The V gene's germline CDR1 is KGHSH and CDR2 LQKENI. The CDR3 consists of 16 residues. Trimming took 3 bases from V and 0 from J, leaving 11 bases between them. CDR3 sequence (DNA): TGTGCCAGCTCACCGACGTCAGGGACGAACACCGGGGAGCTGTTTTTT. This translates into CASSPTSGTNTGELFF.

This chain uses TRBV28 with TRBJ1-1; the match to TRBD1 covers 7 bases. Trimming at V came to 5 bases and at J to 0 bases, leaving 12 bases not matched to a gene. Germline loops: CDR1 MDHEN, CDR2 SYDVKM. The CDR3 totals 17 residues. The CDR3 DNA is TGTGCCAGCAGTCCTCCCGGGGACAGCTTCATGAACACTGAAGCTTTCTTT. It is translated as CASSPPGDSFMNTEAFF.

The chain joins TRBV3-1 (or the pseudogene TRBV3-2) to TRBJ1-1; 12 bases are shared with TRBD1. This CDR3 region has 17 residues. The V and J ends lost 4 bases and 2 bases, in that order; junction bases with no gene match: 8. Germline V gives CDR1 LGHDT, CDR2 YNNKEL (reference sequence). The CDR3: CASSPGDRGPDNTEAFF. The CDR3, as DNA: TGTGCCAGCAGCCCCGGGGACAGGGGGCCCGATAACACTGAAGCTTTCTTT.

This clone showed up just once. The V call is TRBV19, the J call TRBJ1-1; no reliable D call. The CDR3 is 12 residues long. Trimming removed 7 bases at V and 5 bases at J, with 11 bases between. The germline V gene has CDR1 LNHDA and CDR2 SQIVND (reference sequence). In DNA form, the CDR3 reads TGTGCCAGTATAGGAGGGTTTACTGAAGCTTTCTTT. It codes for CASIGGFTEAFF.

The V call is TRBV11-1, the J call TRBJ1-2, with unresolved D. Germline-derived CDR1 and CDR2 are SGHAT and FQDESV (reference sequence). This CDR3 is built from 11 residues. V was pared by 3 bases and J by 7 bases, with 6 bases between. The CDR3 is CASSFNSGYTF. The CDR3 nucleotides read TGTGCCAGCAGCTTTAATTCTGGCTACACCTTC.

The CDR3 region has the DNA TGTGCCAGCAGCTTAGGGTCAGGGGAGTATGGCTACACCTTC. Encoded protein: CASSLGSGEYGYTF. The V gene is TRBV7-2, the J gene TRBJ1-2; perhaps TRBD1 as D (6 bases). With 1 base removed from V and 5 bases from J, the gap between germline ends came to 11 bases. The CDR3 is 14 residues long. CDR1 and CDR2 from the germline V gene are SGHTA and FQGNSA.

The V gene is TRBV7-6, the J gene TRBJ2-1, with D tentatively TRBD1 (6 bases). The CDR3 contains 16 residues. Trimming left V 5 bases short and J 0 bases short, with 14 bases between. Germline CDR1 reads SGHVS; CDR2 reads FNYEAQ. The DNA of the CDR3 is TGTGCCAGCAGCCTACCTACAGGGAGCTCCTACAATGAGCAGTTCTTC. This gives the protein CASSLPTGSSYNEQFF.

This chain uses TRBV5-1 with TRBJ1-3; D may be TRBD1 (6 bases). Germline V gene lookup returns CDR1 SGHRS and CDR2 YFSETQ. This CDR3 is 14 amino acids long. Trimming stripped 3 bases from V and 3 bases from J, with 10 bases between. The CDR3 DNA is TGCGCCAGCAGCTCCCGGGACATTGGAAACACCATATATTTT. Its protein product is CASSSRDIGNTIYF. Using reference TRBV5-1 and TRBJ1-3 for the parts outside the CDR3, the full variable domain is KAGVTQTPRYLIKTRGQQVTLSCSPISGHRSVSWYQQTPGQGLQFLFEYFSETQRNKGNFPGRFSGRQFSNSRSEMNVSTLELGDSALYLCASSSRDIGNTIYFGEGSWLTVV.